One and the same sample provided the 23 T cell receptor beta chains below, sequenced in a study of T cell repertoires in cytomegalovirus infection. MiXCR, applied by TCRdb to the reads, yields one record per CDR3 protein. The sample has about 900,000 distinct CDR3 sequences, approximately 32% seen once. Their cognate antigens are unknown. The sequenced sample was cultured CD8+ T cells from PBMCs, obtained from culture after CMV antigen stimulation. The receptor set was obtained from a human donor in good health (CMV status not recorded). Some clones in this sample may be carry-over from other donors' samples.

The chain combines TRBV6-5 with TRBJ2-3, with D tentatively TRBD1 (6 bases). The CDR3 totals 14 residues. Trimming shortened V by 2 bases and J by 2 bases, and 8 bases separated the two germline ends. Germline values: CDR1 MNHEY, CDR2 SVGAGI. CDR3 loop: CASSYGTHTDTQYF. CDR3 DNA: TGTGCCAGCAGTTACGGGACACACACAGATACGCAGTATTTT.

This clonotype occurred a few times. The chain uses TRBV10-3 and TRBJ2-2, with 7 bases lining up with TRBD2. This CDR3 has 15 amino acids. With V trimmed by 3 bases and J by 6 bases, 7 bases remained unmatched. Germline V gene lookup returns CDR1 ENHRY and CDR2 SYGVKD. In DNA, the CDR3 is TGTGCCATCAGTGACTGGGAGGGAAGGGCCGGGGAGCTGTTTTTT. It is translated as CAISDWEGRAGELFF.

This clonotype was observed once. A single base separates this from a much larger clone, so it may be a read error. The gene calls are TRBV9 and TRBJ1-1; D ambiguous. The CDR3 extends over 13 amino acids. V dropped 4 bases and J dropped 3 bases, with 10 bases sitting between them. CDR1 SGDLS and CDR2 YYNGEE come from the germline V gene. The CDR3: CASSSGKYTEAFF. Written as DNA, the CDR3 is TGTGCCAGCAGCTCCGGGAAGTACACTGAAGCTTTCTTT.

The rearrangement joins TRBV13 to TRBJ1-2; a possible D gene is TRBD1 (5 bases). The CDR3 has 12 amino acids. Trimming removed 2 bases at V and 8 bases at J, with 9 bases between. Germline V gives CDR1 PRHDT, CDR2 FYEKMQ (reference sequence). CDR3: CASSLQGEGYTF. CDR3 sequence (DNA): TGTGCCAGCAGCTTACAGGGAGAAGGCTACACCTTC.

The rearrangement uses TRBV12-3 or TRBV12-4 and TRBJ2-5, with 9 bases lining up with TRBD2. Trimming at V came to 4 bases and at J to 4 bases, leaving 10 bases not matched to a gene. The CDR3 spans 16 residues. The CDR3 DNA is TGTGCCAGCAGTTGGAGTAGCGGGGGTCATAGAGAGACCCAGTACTTC. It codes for CASSWSSGGHRETQYF.

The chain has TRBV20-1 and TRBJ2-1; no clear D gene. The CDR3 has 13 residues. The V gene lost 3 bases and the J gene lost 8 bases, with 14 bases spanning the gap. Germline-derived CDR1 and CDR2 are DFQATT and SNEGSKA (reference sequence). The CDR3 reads CSASSSRSDEQFF. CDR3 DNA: TGCAGTGCTAGCTCATCGAGGTCGGATGAGCAGTTCTTC.

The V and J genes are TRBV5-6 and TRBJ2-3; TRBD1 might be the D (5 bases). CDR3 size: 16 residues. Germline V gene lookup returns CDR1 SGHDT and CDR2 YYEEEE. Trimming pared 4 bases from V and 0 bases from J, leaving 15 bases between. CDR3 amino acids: CASSQGHLWSTDTQYF. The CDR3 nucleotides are TGTGCCAGCAGCCAAGGACACCTCTGGAGCACAGATACGCAGTATTTT.

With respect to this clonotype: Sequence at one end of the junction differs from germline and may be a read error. The DNA of the CDR3 is TGTGCCAGCAGTTACTACGACAGGGGAGATGGCTTCACCTTC. Protein: CASSYYDRGDGFTF. V gene TRBV6-6 combines with J gene TRBJ1-2; 8 bases are a match to TRBD1. This CDR3 has 14 residues. CDR1 is MNHNY and CDR2 is SVGAGI in the germline V gene (reference sequence).

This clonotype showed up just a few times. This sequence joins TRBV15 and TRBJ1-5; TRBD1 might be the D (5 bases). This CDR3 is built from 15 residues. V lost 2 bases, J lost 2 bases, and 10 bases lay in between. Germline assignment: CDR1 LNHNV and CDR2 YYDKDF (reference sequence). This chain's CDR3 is CATSRQGEGNQPQHF. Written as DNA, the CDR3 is TGTGCCACCAGCAGACAGGGTGAGGGCAATCAGCCCCAGCATTTT.

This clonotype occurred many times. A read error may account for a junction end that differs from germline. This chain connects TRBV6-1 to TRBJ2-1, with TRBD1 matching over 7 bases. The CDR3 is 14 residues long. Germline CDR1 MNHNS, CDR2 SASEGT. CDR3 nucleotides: TGTGCCAGTAGTGCCGGGACAGCCTACAATGAGCAGTTCTTC. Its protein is CASSAGTAYNEQFF.

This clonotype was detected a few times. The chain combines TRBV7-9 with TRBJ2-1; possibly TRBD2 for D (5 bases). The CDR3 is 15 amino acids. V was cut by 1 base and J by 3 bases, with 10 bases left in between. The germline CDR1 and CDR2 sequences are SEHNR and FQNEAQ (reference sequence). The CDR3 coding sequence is TGTGCCAGCAGCTTAGGTCTCGGGGTCTACAATGAGCAGTTCTTC. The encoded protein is CASSLGLGVYNEQFF.

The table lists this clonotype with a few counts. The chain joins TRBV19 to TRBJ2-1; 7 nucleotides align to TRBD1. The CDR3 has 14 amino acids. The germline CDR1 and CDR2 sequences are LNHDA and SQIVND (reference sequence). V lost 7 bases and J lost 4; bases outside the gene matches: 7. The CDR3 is CASTATTGYNEQFF. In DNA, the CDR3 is TGTGCCAGTACAGCCACGACAGGGTACAATGAGCAGTTCTTC.

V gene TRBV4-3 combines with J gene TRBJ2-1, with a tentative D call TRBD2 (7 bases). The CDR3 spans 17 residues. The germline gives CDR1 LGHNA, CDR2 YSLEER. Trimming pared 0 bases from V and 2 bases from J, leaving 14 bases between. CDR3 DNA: TGCGCCAGCAGCCAAGATCGAGGGGGGGTGGCCTACAATGAGCAGTTCTTC. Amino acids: CASSQDRGGVAYNEQFF.

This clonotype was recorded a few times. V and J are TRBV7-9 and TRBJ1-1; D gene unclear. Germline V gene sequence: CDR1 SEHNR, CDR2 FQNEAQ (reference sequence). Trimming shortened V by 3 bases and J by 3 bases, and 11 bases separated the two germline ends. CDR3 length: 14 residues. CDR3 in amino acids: CASSFMDRDTEAFF. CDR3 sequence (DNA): TGTGCCAGCAGCTTCATGGATCGGGACACTGAAGCTTTCTTT.

The CDR3 is CSARRQGYTEAFF. CDR3 DNA sequence: TGCAGTGCTCGTCGACAGGGCTATACTGAAGCTTTCTTT. The V call is TRBV20-1, the J call TRBJ1-1; 7 positions match TRBD1. The V gene's germline CDR1 is DFQATT and CDR2 SNEGSKA (reference sequence). The CDR3 is 13 residues long. The trim removed 5 bases at V and 5 bases at J, leaving 8 bases unmatched.

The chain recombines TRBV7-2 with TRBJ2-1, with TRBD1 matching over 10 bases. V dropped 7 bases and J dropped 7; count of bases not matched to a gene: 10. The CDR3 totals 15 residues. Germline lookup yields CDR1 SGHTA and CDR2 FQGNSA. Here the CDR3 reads CASTPTGQGKNEQFF. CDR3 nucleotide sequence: TGTGCCAGCACCCCGACGGGACAGGGGAAGAATGAGCAGTTCTTC. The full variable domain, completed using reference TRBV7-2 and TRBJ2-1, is GAGVSQSPSNKVTEKGKDVELRCDPISGHTALYWYRQSLGQGLEFLIYFQGNSAPDKSGLPSDRFSAERTGGSVSTLTIQRTQQEDSAVYLCASTPTGQGKNEQFFGPGTRLTVL.

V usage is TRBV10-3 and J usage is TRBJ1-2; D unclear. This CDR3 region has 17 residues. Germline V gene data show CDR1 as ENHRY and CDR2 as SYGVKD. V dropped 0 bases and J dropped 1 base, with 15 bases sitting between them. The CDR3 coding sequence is TGTGCCATCAGTGAGTCGGCACGTTCCCTCCTTAACTATGGCTACACCTTC. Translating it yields CAISESARSLLNYGYTF.

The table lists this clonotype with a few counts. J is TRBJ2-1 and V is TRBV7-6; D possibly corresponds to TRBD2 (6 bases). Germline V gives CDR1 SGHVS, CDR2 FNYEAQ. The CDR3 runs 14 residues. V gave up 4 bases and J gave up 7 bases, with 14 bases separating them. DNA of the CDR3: TGTGCCAGCAGCTACCGGCAGGCGGGAAATGAGCAGTTCTTC. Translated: CASSYRQAGNEQFF.

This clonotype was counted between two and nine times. CDR3 sequence reads: CASSYSPIAVDTDTQYF. Here the CDR3 DNA reads TGTGCCAGCAGTTACTCCCCAATAGCGGTCGACACAGATACGCAGTATTTT. The chain recombines TRBV6-6 with TRBJ2-3, with D perhaps matching TRBD2 (6 bases). The CDR3 extends over 17 amino acids. Germline CDR1 and CDR2: MNHNY and SVGAGI (reference sequence). Between the trimmed V and J ends, which lost 0 bases and 2 bases, there was a span of 15 bases.

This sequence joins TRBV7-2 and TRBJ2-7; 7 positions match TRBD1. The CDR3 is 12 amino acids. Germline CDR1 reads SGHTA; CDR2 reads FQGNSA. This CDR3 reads CVSRGTGVEQYV. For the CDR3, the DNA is TGTGTCAGCAGGGGAACAGGGGTCGAGCAGTACGTC.

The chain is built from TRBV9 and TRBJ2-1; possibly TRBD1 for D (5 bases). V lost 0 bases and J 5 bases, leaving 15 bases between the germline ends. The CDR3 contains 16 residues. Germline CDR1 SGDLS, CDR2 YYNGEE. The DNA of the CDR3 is TGTGCCAGCAGCGTAGTGGGCGGCCGGACAAACAATGAGCAGTTCTTC. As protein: CASSVVGGRTNNEQFF. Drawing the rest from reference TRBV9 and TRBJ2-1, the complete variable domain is DSGVTQTPKHLITATGQRVTLRCSPRSGDLSVYWYQQSLDQGLQFLIQYYNGEERAKGNILERFSAQQFPDLHSELNLSSLELGDSALYFCASSVVGGRTNNEQFFGPGTRLTVL.

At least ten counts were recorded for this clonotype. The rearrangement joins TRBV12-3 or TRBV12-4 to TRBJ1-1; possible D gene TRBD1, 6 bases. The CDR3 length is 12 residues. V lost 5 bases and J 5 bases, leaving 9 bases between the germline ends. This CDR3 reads CASSTGRTEAFF. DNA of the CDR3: TGTGCCAGCAGTACAGGGAGGACTGAAGCTTTCTTT.

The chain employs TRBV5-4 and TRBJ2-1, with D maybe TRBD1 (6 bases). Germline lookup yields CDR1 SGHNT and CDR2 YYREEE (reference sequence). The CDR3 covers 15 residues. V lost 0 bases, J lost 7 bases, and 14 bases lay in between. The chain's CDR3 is CASSLAWGPGNEQFF. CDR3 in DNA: TGTGCCAGCAGCTTGGCCTGGGGGCCGGGAAATGAGCAGTTCTTC.